Presented here are 27 T cell receptor beta chains from one specimen sequenced in a study of cytomegalovirus exposure and HLA in healthy donors. The PCR contained 60 Vbeta and 13 Jbeta primers. The repertoire was sequenced with immunoSEQ multiplex PCR; TCRdb's copy has only in-frame clones and lacks some. The repertoire has roughly 120,000 clones, over 75% of them found once; the top ten carry about 6%. Sequencing used PBMCs. These receptors all stem from a man aged 18-30 years in good health and CMV-seropositive.

V gene TRBV11-2 combines with J gene TRBJ2-7, with D uncertain. The V end lost 5 bases, the J end lost 2 bases, and 13 bases lay between the germline ends. CDR3 size: 14 residues. The germline CDR1 and CDR2 sequences are SGHAT and FQNNGV. CDR3 sequence reads: CASSTYSDTYEQYF. The DNA of the CDR3 is TGTGCCAGCAGCACATATTCAGACACCTACGAGCAGTACTTC. Full variable domain (remainder filled in from reference TRBV11-2 and TRBJ2-7): EAGVAQSPRYKIIEKRQSVAFWCNPISGHATLYWYQQILGQGPKLLIQFQNNGVVDDSQLPKDRFSAERLKGVDSTLKIQPAKLEDSAVYLCASSTYSDTYEQYFGPGTRLTVT.

This chain links TRBV5-1 with TRBJ2-5; D is possibly TRBD1 (7 bases). This CDR3 is built from 15 residues. V was cut by 4 bases and J by 4 bases, with 17 bases left in between. Germline V gives CDR1 SGHRS, CDR2 YFSETQ. CDR3 in amino acids: CASSVEGAGGETQYF. CDR3 DNA: TGCGCCAGCAGCGTGGAGGGGGCAGGGGGAGAGACCCAGTACTTC.

The chain recombines TRBV5-1 with TRBJ2-3; 14 bases agree with TRBD2. The V gene end was trimmed by 4 bases and the J gene end by 3 bases; junction bases not matched to a gene: 7. Germline V gene lookup returns CDR1 SGHRS and CDR2 YFSETQ. The CDR3 has 17 amino acids. CDR3 sequence reads: CASSPGLAGVWTDTQYF. CDR3 DNA sequence: TGCGCCAGCAGCCCGGGACTAGCGGGAGTCTGGACAGATACGCAGTATTTT.

The CDR3 nucleotides read TGTGCCACCAGCAGAGCCTGGGACAGTCCCGGGGAGCTGTTTTTT. This encodes CATSRAWDSPGELFF. The chain links TRBV15 to TRBJ2-2, with TRBD1 matching over 7 bases. Trimming cost V 1 base and J 6 bases; bases outside gene matches: 5. This CDR3 has 15 amino acids. Germline values: CDR1 LNHNV, CDR2 YYDKDF (reference sequence).

This chain joins TRBV19 and TRBJ2-5; maybe TRBD2 (6 bases). The germline CDR1 and CDR2 sequences are LNHDA and SQIVND (reference sequence). The CDR3 runs to 15 residues. V gave up 1 base and J gave up 5 bases, with 14 bases separating them. CDR3: CASSIVGRLGETQYF. The CDR3 DNA is TGTGCCAGTAGTATAGTTGGGAGGTTGGGGGAGACCCAGTACTTC.

The chain is built from TRBV7-9 and TRBJ2-5; D uncertain. The CDR3 runs to 18 residues. Germline V lookup: CDR1 SEHNR, CDR2 FQNEAQ (reference sequence). V was pared by 0 bases and J by 1 base, with 18 bases between. The DNA of the CDR3 is TGTGCCAGCAGCTTAGCCACAGCATGGAAGAGCTCCCAAGAGACCCAGTACTTC. This encodes CASSLATAWKSSQETQYF. Combining the CDR3 with reference TRBV7-9 and TRBJ2-5 gives the whole variable domain DTGVSQNPRHKITKRGQNVTFRCDPISEHNRLYWYRQTLGQGPEFLTYFQNEAQLEKSRLLSDRFSAERPKGSFSTLEIQRTEQGDSAMYLCASSLATAWKSSQETQYFGPGTRLLVL.

The gene calls are TRBV20-1 and TRBJ2-7, with D perhaps TRBD1 (5 bases). Germline V CDR1 and CDR2: DFQATT, SNEGSKA (reference sequence). The CDR3 totals 11 residues. V was clipped by 2 bases and J by 5 bases, with 7 bases between them. The CDR3 loop reads CSARQGHEQYF. The DNA of the CDR3 is TGCAGTGCTAGACAGGGTCACGAGCAGTACTTC.

The chain is built from TRBV5-1 and TRBJ1-5; D is unresolved. Germline CDR1 SGHRS, CDR2 YFSETQ. This CDR3 is built from 20 residues. With 7 bases removed from V and 2 bases from J, the gap between germline ends came to 31 bases. In nucleotides, the CDR3 is TGCGCCAGCTTCCATAGAGGAGAGCCTGGCGTGGTTAGTGGCAATCAGCCCCAGCATTTT. Encoded protein: CASFHRGEPGVVSGNQPQHF.

The chain carries TRBV5-6 and TRBJ1-3, with 8 bases fitting TRBD1. Per the germline V gene, CDR1 is SGHDT and CDR2 is YYEEEE. The J segment lost 2 bases and the V segment lost 1 base, leaving 2 bases of the junction unmatched. This CDR3 has 15 residues. The CDR3 nucleotides read TGTGCCAGCAGCTTGACAGGGGGTACTGGAAACACCATATATTTT. This codes for CASSLTGGTGNTIYF.

The chain employs TRBV2 and TRBJ2-3; 7 positions agree with TRBD1. Germline assignment: CDR1 SNHLY and CDR2 FYNNEI. With 5 bases clipped from V and 1 base from J, the junction kept 9 bases outside the gene matches. The CDR3 consists of 16 residues. Here the CDR3 reads CASSWDSPIGTDTQYF. The CDR3 DNA reads as TGTGCCAGCAGTTGGGACAGTCCTATAGGCACAGATACGCAGTATTTT.

The chain links TRBV5-4 to TRBJ1-2, with D uncertain. There are 14 residues in the CDR3. Trimming took 0 bases from V and 4 from J, leaving 10 bases between them. Per the germline V gene, CDR1 is SGHNT and CDR2 is YYREEE (reference sequence). The CDR3 DNA is TGTGCCAGCAGCTTGGCACGGGTCGGCTATGGCTACACCTTC. Its translation: CASSLARVGYGYTF.

The chain recombines TRBV6-1 with TRBJ2-7, with D unresolved. V gave up 3 bases and J gave up 7 bases, with 10 bases separating them. This CDR3 has 12 amino acids. Per germline, CDR1 MNHNS and CDR2 SASEGT. The CDR3 region has the DNA TGTGCCAGCAGTGACCGGCTGGAGGAGCAGTACTTC. Translated: CASSDRLEEQYF.

The gene calls are TRBV11-3 and TRBJ2-7, with 9 nucleotides matching TRBD1. J was trimmed by 3 bases and V by 5 bases; bases with no gene match: 2. CDR3 length: 13 amino acids. Germline V gene data show CDR1 as SGHNT and CDR2 as YENEEA. For the CDR3, the DNA is TGTGCCAGCAGCGGGGGACAGGGCTACGAGCAGTACTTC. This gives the protein CASSGGQGYEQYF.

The rearrangement links TRBV28 to TRBJ2-7, with 9 bases lining up with TRBD1. The germline gives CDR1 MDHEN, CDR2 SYDVKM. The CDR3 extends over 15 amino acids. After removal of 5 bases from V and 6 bases from J, the junction contained 11 bases not matched to a gene. The CDR3 reads CASSPTGTGFREQYF. CDR3 nucleotides: TGTGCCAGCAGTCCGACCGGGACAGGGTTTCGCGAGCAGTACTTC. Drawing the rest from reference TRBV28 and TRBJ2-7, the complete variable domain is DVKVTQSSRYLVKRTGEKVFLECVQDMDHENMFWYRQDPGLGLRLIYFSYDVKMKEKGDIPEGYSVSREKKERFSLILESASTNQTSMYLCASSPTGTGFREQYFGPGTRLTVT.

The chain couples TRBV6-1 to TRBJ2-7, with D tentatively TRBD2 (6 bases). This CDR3 spans 15 amino acids. Trimming took 6 bases from V and 6 from J, leaving 21 bases between them. Germline V gene lookup returns CDR1 MNHNS and CDR2 SASEGT. CDR3 amino acids: CASRTLDGSYGEQYF. The CDR3 region has the DNA TGTGCCAGCAGGACCCTAGACGGGAGCTATGGCGAGCAGTACTTC.

This rearrangement joins TRBV29-1 to TRBJ2-1; TRBD2 agrees at 9 bases. With V trimmed by 2 bases and J by 3 bases, 2 bases remained unmatched. From germline, CDR1 is SQVTM and CDR2 ANQGSEA. The CDR3 loop spans 14 amino acids. CDR3 sequence reads: CSVERLADYNEQFF. As DNA, the CDR3 is TGCAGCGTTGAACGACTAGCGGACTACAATGAGCAGTTCTTC.

The chain combines TRBV28 with TRBJ1-1, with D perhaps matching TRBD1 (6 bases). Trimming removed 1 base from V and 1 base from J, with 7 bases in between. CDR3 length: 14 amino acids. The germline V gene encodes CDR1 MDHEN and CDR2 SYDVKM. The CDR3 DNA reads TGTGCCAGCAGTTTATCGACAGGGAACACTGAAGCTTTCTTT. This gives the protein CASSLSTGNTEAFF.

This chain joins TRBV5-1 and TRBJ1-3, with D hard to call. The V and J ends lost 4 bases and 0 bases respectively, with 8 bases between them. Germline-derived CDR1 and CDR2 are SGHRS and YFSETQ. The CDR3 runs to 14 residues. CDR3 in DNA: TGCGCCAGCAGCCTCGAGGACTCTGGAAACACCATATATTTT. Its translation is CASSLEDSGNTIYF.

The chain recombines TRBV30 with TRBJ2-2; TRBD2 matches 10 bases. Germline V gene data show CDR1 as GTSNPN and CDR2 as SVGIG (reference sequence). CDR3 length: 13 amino acids. V lost 6 bases to trimming and J lost 3 bases; unmatched junction nucleotides: 1. The CDR3 nucleotides read TGTGCCTGCCTAGCGGGAGACACCGGGGAGCTGTTTTTT. Protein sequence: CACLAGDTGELFF. Full variable domain (missing parts from reference TRBV30 and TRBJ2-2): SQTIHQWPATLVQPVGSPLSLECTVEGTSNPNLYWYRQAAGRGLQLLFYSVGIGQISSEVPQNLSASRPQDRQFILSSKKLLLSDSGFYLCACLAGDTGELFFGEGSRLTVL.

This clone was detected a few times. The chain has TRBV4-1 and TRBJ1-1, with 7 bases identical to TRBD1. There are 15 residues in the CDR3. V shed 1 base, J shed 3 bases, and the junction held 5 bases outside the gene matches. CDR1 and CDR2 from the germline V gene are MGHRA and YSYEKL. The CDR3 DNA reads TGCGCCAGCAGCCAAGCGGAGGGGGCCTACACTGAAGCTTTCTTT. Amino acid sequence: CASSQAEGAYTEAFF.

The chain combines TRBV28 with TRBJ1-5; 8 bases are shared with TRBD1. Looked up from germline, CDR1 is MDHEN and CDR2 is SYDVKM. This CDR3 spans 13 amino acids. The J segment lost 5 bases and the V segment lost 5 bases, leaving 2 bases of the junction unmatched. The chain's CDR3 is CASSTRGHQPQHF. The DNA of the CDR3 is TGTGCCAGCAGTACCAGGGGGCATCAGCCCCAGCATTTT.

The chain employs TRBV25-1 and TRBJ2-6, with no clear D. V dropped 2 bases and J dropped 2 bases, with 13 bases sitting between them. The CDR3 runs to 17 residues. CDR1 is MGHDK, CDR2 SYGVNS, per germline. The CDR3 sequence: CASSEPHAAPGANVLTF. The CDR3 nucleotides are TGTGCCAGCAGTGAACCCCACGCGGCTCCTGGGGCCAACGTCCTGACTTTC.

The chain carries TRBV5-5 and TRBJ1-5; the D is unclear. In germline, CDR1 is SGHKS, CDR2 YYEKEE (reference sequence). Trimming removed 4 bases at V and 6 bases at J, with 20 bases between. The CDR3 spans 16 residues. CDR3 nucleotide sequence: TGTGCCAGCAGCCCTAAAGTTCTGGAGGGAGTTCAGCCCCAGCATTTT. It specifies CASSPKVLEGVQPQHF.

CDR3 sequence: CAIGLVRETQYF. The CDR3 bases are TGTGCCATCGGACTAGTCCGAGAGACCCAGTACTTC. The chain couples TRBV7-9 to TRBJ2-5, with 7 bases matching TRBD2. Germline V gene sequence: CDR1 SEHNR, CDR2 FQNEAQ (reference sequence). The V and J ends lost 10 bases and 4 bases, in that order; junction bases with no gene match: 6. CDR3 length: 12 residues.

The chain couples TRBV18 to TRBJ1-2; tentatively, D is TRBD1 (5 bases). The CDR3 length is 13 residues. The ends were cut back, 3 bases at V and 3 bases at J, with 8 bases in the middle. Germline V lookup: CDR1 KGHSH, CDR2 LQKENI. CDR3 in DNA: TGTGCCAGCTCACCTGAAGGGGACTATGGCTACACCTTC. It codes for CASSPEGDYGYTF.

This chain connects TRBV5-4 to TRBJ1-2, with 7 positions matching TRBD1. The ends lost 3 bases at V and 4 bases at J; junction bases unmatched: 15. CDR1 SGHNT and CDR2 YYREEE come from the germline V gene (reference sequence). The CDR3 runs to 17 residues. CDR3 in DNA: TGTGCCAGCAGCTCGCCGGGACAGCTACCCTATATCTATGGCTACACCTTC. It yields the protein CASSSPGQLPYIYGYTF.

CDR3 bases: TGTGCCAGCAGCTTACCGGGAAGCGGAAGCTCCTACGAGCAGTACTTC. This codes for CASSLPGSGSSYEQYF. The chain couples TRBV7-9 to TRBJ2-7; tentatively, D is TRBD2 (5 bases). Trimming left V 2 bases short and J 0 bases short, with 14 bases between. Germline V lookup: CDR1 SEHNR, CDR2 FQNEAQ (reference sequence). This CDR3 contains 16 residues.